The T cell receptor beta chain described here comes from a study of blood T cell repertoires in COVID-19. Study-level information: Acute-phase and convalescent COVID-19 samples originated in the United States, Italy and Spain. PBMCs, B-cell-depleted T cells, or T cells were the source of the cDNA or gDNA that made up the material.

The length of the CDR3 is 13 residues. Germline CDR1 is SGHDN and CDR2 is FVKESK. V trimming: 1 base; J trimming: 9 bases; junction bases outside the gene matches: 4. Authors' methods: Amplifying reference gene primers gave estimates of nucleated cell counts. Only in-frame clones appear in the TCRdb table, and some are missing; sequencing was by immunoSEQ multiplex PCR. That table supplies the V and J calls and clone size; D and trimming were determined from the DNA. The data contain about 93,000 clones, roughly 85% of them singletons. The material sequenced was peripheral blood. The receptor comes from a human donor in a cohort sampled during active COVID-19. The chain couples TRBV14 to TRBJ2-7; TRBD1 matches at 9 bases. The CDR3, as DNA: TGTGCCAGCAGCCAAGTCCCGGGACAGGGGCAGTACTTC. It yields the protein CASSQVPGQGQYF.